A selection of T cell receptor beta chains follows, all from one sample in a study of vaccination and CD4 T cells after COVID-19. A single record per CDR3 protein comes from TCRdb applying MiXCR to the PCR reads. The sample includes approximately 9,500 distinct CDR3 sequences, roughly 45% of them seen just once. The antigens of these receptors remain unknown. The sample comprised CD4+ T cells from blood, cultured in vitro. The origin of the receptors is a human donor in good health. Both conserved end residues are part of each CDR3. The D gene is left open where the match is weak. Only part of the rows carry a size: once, few, many, or a class if the clone is expanded.

size | D | J | V | CDR3 | DNA
- | - | TRBJ2-7 | TRBV7-9 | CASSPLDEQYF | TGTGCCAGCAGCCCTCTGGACGAGCAGTACTTC
few | TRBD1 | TRBJ1-6 | TRBV4-2 | CASSQDRGTGSSPLHF | TGTGCCAGCAGCCAAGATCGGGGGACAGGGAGTTCACCCCTCCACTTT
- | - | TRBJ2-2 | TRBV7-2 | CASSLMGGPGELFF | TGTGCCAGCAGCTTAATGGGGGGCCCCGGGGAGCTGTTTTTT
- | - | TRBJ2-7 | TRBV7-2 | CASSQTDEQYF | TGTGCCAGCAGCCAGACTGACGAGCAGTACTTC
- | TRBD1 | TRBJ2-5 | TRBV20-1 | CSARAKEDRRSLQETQYF | TGCAGTGCTAGAGCGAAGGAGGACAGGCGCTCCCTCCAAGAGACCCAGTACTTC
- | - | TRBJ2-1 | TRBV5-1 | CASNEGIEQFF | TGCGCCAGCAACGAGGGTATTGAGCAGTTCTTC
- | TRBD1 | TRBJ1-2 | TRBV24-1 | CATSEQTGAYGYTF | TGTGCCACCAGTGAACAAACAGGGGCCTATGGCTACACCTTC
few | - | TRBJ1-5 | TRBV20-1 | CSARKLGVRDQPQHF | TGCAGTGCTAGAAAATTAGGGGTGCGAGATCAGCCCCAGCATTTT
few | - | TRBJ1-5 | TRBV7-2 | CASSLMGRDNQPQHF | TGTGCCAGCAGCTTAATGGGGAGAGACAATCAGCCCCAGCATTTT
once | - | TRBJ2-7 | TRBV19 | CASSTSGTWTEQYF | TGTGCCAGTAGTACATCCGGGACTTGGACTGAGCAGTACTTC
few | TRBD1 | TRBJ2-7 | TRBV27 | CASSPDRAYEQYF | TGTGCCAGCAGCCCAGACAGGGCCTACGAGCAGTACTTC
- | - | TRBJ2-5 | TRBV7-9 | CASSLVPLTEETQYF | TGTGCCAGCAGCTTAGTCCCGTTGACCGAAGAGACCCAGTACTTC
few | TRBD1 | TRBJ2-7 | TRBV6-2/TRBV6-3 | CASQDRGLYEQYF | TGTGCCAGCCAGGACAGGGGGCTATACGAGCAGTACTTC
few | TRBD2 | TRBJ2-3 | TRBV20-1 | CSASTSGEQDTQYF | TGCAGTGCTAGTACAAGCGGGGAGCAAGATACGCAGTATTTT
- | TRBD2 | TRBJ2-1 | TRBV20-1 | CSTLTSGRIGEQFF | TGCAGTACCTTGACTAGCGGGAGGATCGGTGAGCAGTTCTTC
- | TRBD1 | TRBJ1-1 | TRBV7-9 | CASSRTGFTEAFF | TGTGCCAGCAGCCGGACAGGGTTTACTGAAGCTTTCTTT
- | TRBD1 | TRBJ2-7 | TRBV11-1 | CASRRDSSYEQYF | TGTGCCAGCAGGAGGGACAGCTCCTACGAGCAGTACTTC
- | - | TRBJ2-6 | TRBV27 | CASSLRLPSGANVLTF | TGTGCCAGCAGTTTAAGACTCCCCTCTGGGGCCAACGTCCTGACTTTC
- | TRBD1 | TRBJ2-7 | TRBV9 | CASSVGRDRGHEQYF | TGTGCCAGCAGCGTAGGCCGTGACAGGGGCCACGAGCAGTACTTC
once | - | TRBJ1-3 | TRBV27 | CASSLNRVGSGNTIYF | TGTGCCAGCAGTCTAAATCGGGTCGGCTCTGGAAACACCATATATTTT
- | TRBD2 | TRBJ2-7 | TRBV7-2 | CASSLAAGVRGGSYSYEQYF | TGTGCCAGCAGCTTAGCCGCGGGAGTGAGGGGCGGGAGCTACTCCTACGAGCAGTACTTC
once | - | TRBJ1-4 | TRBV28 | CASSRGGGRNEKLFF | TGTGCCAGCAGTCGCGGTGGAGGGCGGAATGAAAAACTGTTTTTT
- | - | TRBJ2-1 | TRBV9 | CASSMGPPNEQFF | TGTGCCAGCAGCATGGGACCCCCCAATGAGCAGTTCTTC
- | - | TRBJ2-7 | TRBV12-3/TRBV12-4 | CASSTGPRYEQYF | TGTGCCAGCAGTACCGGACCCCGCTACGAGCAGTACTTC
- | TRBD1 | TRBJ2-5 | TRBV20-1 | CSARAADREKAPETQYF | TGCAGTGCTAGAGCCGCGGACAGGGAAAAGGCTCCAGAGACCCAGTACTTC
- | - | TRBJ2-7 | TRBV27 | CASSPIFRVVSYEQYF | TGTGCCAGCAGTCCAATCTTCAGGGTTGTCAGCTACGAGCAGTACTTC
- | - | TRBJ2-1 | TRBV20-1 | CSATPNTGYNEQFF | TGCAGTGCTACCCCCAACACAGGCTACAATGAGCAGTTCTTC
few | TRBD1 | TRBJ1-1 | TRBV7-8 | CASSARTGQNTEAFF | TGTGCCAGCAGCGCTCGGACAGGGCAGAACACTGAAGCTTTCTTT
- | TRBD2 | TRBJ2-7 | TRBV10-3 | CAIRGSGSSYEQYF | TGTGCCATCAGGGGTAGCGGGAGTTCTTACGAGCAGTACTTC
- | - | TRBJ2-3 | TRBV18 | CASSPRAVSTDTQYF | TGTGCCAGCTCGCCACGGGCGGTTTCCACAGATACGCAGTATTTT
- | TRBD1 | TRBJ2-3 | TRBV6-4 | CASSDSGQGADTQYF | TGTGCCAGCAGTGACTCGGGACAGGGGGCAGATACGCAGTATTTT
- | - | TRBJ1-2 | TRBV6-2/TRBV6-3 | CASTKTANYGYTF | TGTGCCAGCACTAAGACAGCTAACTATGGCTACACCTTC
- | TRBD2 | TRBJ2-3 | TRBV28 | CAGSLASGSPDTQYF | TGTGCCGGCAGTTTAGCTAGCGGGAGTCCAGATACGCAGTATTTT
- | TRBD2 | TRBJ2-1 | TRBV2 | CASRGGRGYNEQFF | TGTGCCAGCAGGGGCGGGAGGGGCTACAATGAGCAGTTCTTC
- | - | TRBJ1-1 | TRBV18 | CASSPLNTEAFF | TGTGCCAGCTCACCTCTGAACACTGAAGCTTTCTTT
- | - | TRBJ1-1 | TRBV11-3 | CASSQAARYTEAFF | TGTGCCAGCAGTCAAGCCGCCAGGTACACTGAAGCTTTCTTT
- | TRBD1 | TRBJ2-3 | TRBV6-4 | CASSRVGTGGNTDTQYF | TGTGCCAGCAGCAGAGTTGGGACAGGGGGGAATACAGATACGCAGTATTTT
- | - | TRBJ1-1 | TRBV27 | CASSKNPSQNTEAFF | TGTGCCAGCAGTAAGAACCCGTCCCAGAACACTGAAGCTTTCTTT
- | - | TRBJ1-1 | TRBV5-1 | CASRATTADEAFF | TGCGCCAGCAGGGCGACGACAGCTGACGAAGCTTTCTTT
- | TRBD1 | TRBJ1-1 | TRBV20-1 | CSARDRWDRVEAFF | TGCAGTGCTAGAGATAGGTGGGACAGGGTTGAAGCTTTCTTT
once | TRBD1 | TRBJ1-1 | TRBV30 | CAWNRGRTEAFF | TGTGCCTGGAACAGGGGGAGGACTGAAGCTTTCTTT
- | - | TRBJ1-1 | TRBV7-8 | CASSPATEAFF | TGTGCCAGCAGCCCCGCAACTGAAGCTTTCTTT